The 21 T cell receptor beta chains below all came from one sample that was sequenced in a study of blood T cell repertoires in COVID-19. Produced via immunoSEQ multiplex PCR; TCRdb's table is partial and in-frame only. The table shows under 50,000 clones, with approximately 83% occurring only once. Sequenced input: peripheral blood. The receptors stem from a man between 35 and 55 years old with active COVID-19.

This chain connects TRBV28 to TRBJ2-5; 7 bases line up with TRBD1. V lost 5 bases to trimming and J lost 4 bases; unmatched junction nucleotides: 7. Per germline, CDR1 MDHEN and CDR2 SYDVKM. The length of the CDR3 is 14 residues. CDR3 in DNA: TGTGCCAGCAGTCCGCCTTGGGACAGAGAGACCCAGTACTTC. Encoded protein: CASSPPWDRETQYF.

The chain has TRBV19 and TRBJ2-1, with D tentatively TRBD1 (5 bases). Germline CDR1 LNHDA, CDR2 SQIVND (reference sequence). The CDR3 spans 16 residues. Trimming took 5 bases from V and 5 from J, leaving 19 bases between them. This chain's CDR3 is CASSRVPGRPHNEQFF. CDR3 in DNA: TGTGCCAGTAGTCGGGTCCCAGGGCGACCCCACAATGAGCAGTTCTTC.

The rearrangement links TRBV3-1 (or the pseudogene TRBV3-2) to TRBJ1-6, with D unresolved. Germline V gives CDR1 LGHDT, CDR2 YNNKEL (reference sequence). The CDR3 consists of 15 residues. Trimming removed 1 base from V and 8 bases from J, with 12 bases in between. This CDR3 is CASSQVHGFDSPLHF. The CDR3 nucleotides are TGTGCCAGCAGCCAAGTACACGGGTTTGATTCACCCCTCCACTTT.

V and J are TRBV27 and TRBJ1-1, with TRBD1 identical over 8 bases. Trimming removed 0 bases from V and 4 bases from J; junction bases left unmatched: 4. The CDR3 runs 15 residues. CDR1 and CDR2 from the germline V gene are MNHEY and SMNVEV (reference sequence). The CDR3 spells CASSLSHRGGTEAFF. The CDR3 nucleotides read TGTGCCAGCAGTTTATCCCACAGGGGGGGCACTGAAGCTTTCTTT.

This chain joins TRBV9 and TRBJ2-1, with 12 bases matching TRBD1. Germline V CDR1 and CDR2: SGDLS, YYNGEE. V shed 5 bases, J shed 4 bases, and the junction held 4 bases outside the gene matches. The CDR3 contains 15 residues. In DNA form, the CDR3 reads TGTGCCAGCAGGGGGACAGGGGGCGCTTACAATGAGCAGTTCTTC. Residues: CASRGTGGAYNEQFF.

The chain recombines TRBV27 with TRBJ2-2; TRBD1 matches 9 bases. This CDR3 region has 14 residues. From germline, CDR1 is MNHEY and CDR2 SMNVEV (reference sequence). Unmatched junction bases numbered 10, after V lost 6 bases and J lost 11 bases. CDR3 nucleotides: TGTGCCAGCAGGCCCTCGGGACAGGGACTTGAGCTGTTTTTT. It is translated as CASRPSGQGLELFF.

The chain has TRBV28 and TRBJ1-3; the D gene is possibly TRBD1 (5 bases). CDR3 length: 16 residues. Germline lookup yields CDR1 MDHEN and CDR2 SYDVKM. V shed 5 bases and J shed 8 bases, with 22 bases lying between them. The CDR3 here is CASSPFRDLGGDTIYF. The CDR3 coding sequence is TGTGCCAGCAGTCCTTTCCGGGACTTAGGAGGGGACACCATATATTTT.

V is TRBV6-5 and J is TRBJ1-1; TRBD1 matches 7 bases. CDR3 size: 13 residues. Per germline, CDR1 MNHEY and CDR2 SVGAGI. J gave up 8 bases and V 5 bases, and 8 bases lay outside the gene matches. The CDR3 reads CASSTSGGIEAFF. CDR3 DNA: TGTGCCAGCAGTACTTCAGGGGGAATAGAAGCTTTCTTT.

Written as DNA, the CDR3 is TGTGCCAGCAGGGAGCTGGGTTTGGCAGATACGCAGTATTTT. Translating gives CASRELGLADTQYF. The rearrangement uses TRBV28 and TRBJ2-3, with D uncertain. The V end was cut by 6 bases, the J end by 4 bases, with 14 bases between. CDR1 and CDR2 from the germline V gene are MDHEN and SYDVKM. The CDR3 runs to 14 residues.

This chain links TRBV15 with TRBJ2-1; TRBD2 agrees at 9 bases. Looked up from germline, CDR1 is LNHNV and CDR2 is YYDKDF (reference sequence). This CDR3 spans 15 amino acids. V trimming: 0 bases; J trimming: 5 bases; junction bases outside the gene matches: 2. The CDR3 DNA follows: TGTGCCACCAGCAGAGAAATAGCGGGGGACAATGAGCAGTTCTTC. This encodes CATSREIAGDNEQFF.

By its share, this clone is medium-sized. This chain uses TRBV15 with TRBJ2-3; 12 bases are shared with TRBD2. Losses at the gene ends were 1 base for V and 2 bases for J; bases not matched to a gene: 4. The germline CDR1 and CDR2 sequences are LNHNV and YYDKDF (reference sequence). The CDR3 contains 17 residues. The chain's CDR3 is CATSRAPSGRATDTQYF. As DNA, the CDR3 is TGTGCCACCAGCAGAGCCCCTAGCGGGAGGGCCACAGATACGCAGTATTTT.

The rearrangement uses TRBV5-5 and TRBJ1-5, with 7 bases identical to TRBD1. The germline V gene encodes CDR1 SGHKS and CDR2 YYEKEE (reference sequence). This CDR3 has 16 amino acids. With V trimmed by 4 bases and J by 1 base, 8 bases remained unmatched. This CDR3 is CASSPLSDRSNQPQHF. CDR3 bases: TGTGCCAGCAGCCCCCTTTCGGACAGGAGCAATCAGCCCCAGCATTTT.

The chain couples TRBV5-1 to TRBJ1-4; TRBD1 agrees at 10 bases. Germline CDR1 is SGHRS and CDR2 is YFSETQ. The junction had 3 bases not matched to a gene; V was cut back by 4 bases and J by 6 bases. The CDR3 is 14 residues long. The CDR3 reads CASSPGTGDEKLFF. In nucleotides, the CDR3 is TGCGCCAGCAGCCCCGGGACAGGGGATGAAAAACTGTTTTTT.

This chain connects TRBV2 to TRBJ2-1, with 8 bases that match TRBD2. V trimming: 8 bases; J trimming: 6 bases; junction bases outside the gene matches: 9. Germline V lookup: CDR1 SNHLY, CDR2 FYNNEI. The CDR3 totals 14 residues. This CDR3 is CASQGGRNFNEQFF. DNA of the CDR3: TGTGCCAGCCAGGGCGGGAGGAACTTCAATGAGCAGTTCTTC.

V gene TRBV4-2 combines with J gene TRBJ2-1; 11 nucleotides align to TRBD2. The CDR3 extends over 16 amino acids. CDR1 is LGHNA, CDR2 YNFKEQ, per germline. Trimming removed 1 base from V and 4 bases from J; junction bases left unmatched: 3. The DNA for the CDR3 is TGTGCCAGCAGCCAAGGAGTAGCGGGAGGGTACAATGAGCAGTTCTTC. Protein: CASSQGVAGGYNEQFF.

The chain uses TRBV28 and TRBJ1-2; 12 nucleotides line up with TRBD1. This CDR3 comprises 17 residues. Germline-derived CDR1 and CDR2 are MDHEN and SYDVKM. V trimming: 3 bases; J trimming: 1 base; junction bases outside the gene matches: 6. Here the CDR3 reads CASSLRDRGRYNYGYTF. The DNA of the CDR3 is TGTGCCAGCAGTTTGAGGGACAGGGGGCGATATAACTATGGCTACACCTTC.

The gene calls are TRBV18 and TRBJ1-1; the match to TRBD1 covers 7 bases. This CDR3 is built from 14 residues. V trimming: 6 bases; J trimming: 2 bases; junction bases outside the gene matches: 6. Per germline, CDR1 KGHSH and CDR2 LQKENI. The CDR3 sequence: CASSLGTANTEAFF. CDR3 DNA sequence: TGTGCCAGCTCGCTCGGGACAGCTAACACTGAAGCTTTCTTT.

The chain recombines TRBV28 with TRBJ1-2, with D perhaps TRBD1 (6 bases). Germline lookup yields CDR1 MDHEN and CDR2 SYDVKM. V was cut by 4 bases and J by 2 bases, with 14 bases left in between. This CDR3 region has 15 residues. CDR3 nucleotide sequence: TGTGCCAGCAGTTCGACGCTCGACAGGAACTATGGCTACACCTTC. This sequence encodes CASSSTLDRNYGYTF.

This chain uses TRBV15 with TRBJ1-4; a weak D match, TRBD1 (5 bases). The V gene lost 0 bases and the J gene lost 7 bases, with 9 bases spanning the gap. Per the germline V gene, CDR1 is LNHNV and CDR2 is YYDKDF (reference sequence). The CDR3 spans 14 residues. CDR3 bases: TGTGCCACCAGCAGAGATCAAGGGGTTGAAAAACTGTTTTTT. Translated, it gives CATSRDQGVEKLFF.

The rearrangement links TRBV11-2 to TRBJ2-7; TRBD1 matches at 9 bases. The trim removed 5 bases at V and 0 bases at J, leaving 5 bases unmatched. This CDR3 spans 15 amino acids. CDR1 and CDR2 from the germline V gene are SGHAT and FQNNGV. This CDR3 is CASSPGTGSSYEQYF. In DNA, the CDR3 is TGTGCCAGCAGCCCCGGGACAGGGAGCTCCTACGAGCAGTACTTC. The whole variable domain, filled in from reference TRBV11-2 and TRBJ2-7, reads EAGVAQSPRYKIIEKRQSVAFWCNPISGHATLYWYQQILGQGPKLLIQFQNNGVVDDSQLPKDRFSAERLKGVDSTLKIQPAKLEDSAVYLCASSPGTGSSYEQYFGPGTRLTVT.

The chain couples TRBV13 to TRBJ2-5; D gene ambiguous. The CDR3 runs to 15 residues. The germline V gene has CDR1 PRHDT and CDR2 FYEKMQ (reference sequence). V shed 4 bases and J shed 1 base, with 13 bases lying between them. Here the CDR3 DNA reads TGTGCCAGCAGCTCCGTTTACGGCGGCCAAGAGACCCAGTACTTC. It codes for CASSSVYGGQETQYF.